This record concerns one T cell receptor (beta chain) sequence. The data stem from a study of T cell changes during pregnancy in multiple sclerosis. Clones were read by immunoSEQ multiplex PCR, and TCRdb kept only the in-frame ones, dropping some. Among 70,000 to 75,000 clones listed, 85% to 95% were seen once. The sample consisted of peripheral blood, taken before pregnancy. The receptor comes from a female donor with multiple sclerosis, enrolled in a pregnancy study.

The CDR3 DNA reads as TGTGCCAGCAGCCGAAAAGGACAGGGGGCAGCGTCGTACGAGCAGTACTTC. Protein sequence: CASSRKGQGAASYEQYF. The gene calls are TRBV7-6 and TRBJ2-7; TRBD1 matches at 11 bases. After removal of 5 bases from V and 4 bases from J, the junction contained 13 bases not matched to a gene. Germline loops: CDR1 SGHVS, CDR2 FNYEAQ. The CDR3 runs 17 residues.